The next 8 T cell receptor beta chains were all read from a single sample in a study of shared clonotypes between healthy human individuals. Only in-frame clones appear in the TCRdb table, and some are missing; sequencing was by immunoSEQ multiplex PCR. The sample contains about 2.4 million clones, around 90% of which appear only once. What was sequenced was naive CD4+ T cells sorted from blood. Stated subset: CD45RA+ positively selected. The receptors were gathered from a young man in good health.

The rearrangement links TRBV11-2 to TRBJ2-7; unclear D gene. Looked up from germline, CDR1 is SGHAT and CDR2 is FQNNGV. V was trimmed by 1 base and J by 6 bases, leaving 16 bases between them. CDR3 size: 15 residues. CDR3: CASSLGQVRGSEQYF. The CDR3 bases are TGTGCCAGCAGCTTAGGTCAAGTTCGCGGTAGCGAGCAGTACTTC.

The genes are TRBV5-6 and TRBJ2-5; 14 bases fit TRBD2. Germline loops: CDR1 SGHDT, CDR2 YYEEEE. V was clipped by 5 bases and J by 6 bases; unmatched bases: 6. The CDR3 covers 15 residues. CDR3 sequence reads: CASSSGTSGRQTQYF. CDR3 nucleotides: TGTGCCAGCAGTTCCGGGACTAGCGGGAGACAGACCCAGTACTTC.

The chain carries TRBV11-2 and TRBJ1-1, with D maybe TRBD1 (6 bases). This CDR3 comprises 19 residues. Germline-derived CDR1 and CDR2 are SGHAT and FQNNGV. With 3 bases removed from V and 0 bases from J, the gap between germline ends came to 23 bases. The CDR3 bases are TGTGCCAGCAGCTTTTTAGGGACAAGATATCCGAAGGTGAACACTGAAGCTTTCTTT. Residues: CASSFLGTRYPKVNTEAFF. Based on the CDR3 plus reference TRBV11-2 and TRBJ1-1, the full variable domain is EAGVAQSPRYKIIEKRQSVAFWCNPISGHATLYWYQQILGQGPKLLIQFQNNGVVDDSQLPKDRFSAERLKGVDSTLKIQPAKLEDSAVYLCASSFLGTRYPKVNTEAFFGQGTRLTVV.

In nucleotides, the CDR3 is TGCAGCGTCGCGTTGGGGAGCGCGAACACCGGGGAGCTGTTTTTT. Its translation is CSVALGSANTGELFF. The chain employs TRBV29-1 and TRBJ2-2; D is perhaps TRBD2 (5 bases). The CDR3 covers 15 residues. V lost 6 bases and J 0 bases, leaving 14 bases between the germline ends. CDR1 SQVTM and CDR2 ANQGSEA come from the germline V gene.

The CDR3 sequence: CASSYSTRGGFGEYF. DNA for the CDR3: TGTGCCAGCAGTTACTCGACACGAGGAGGTTTCGGGGAGTACTTC. The chain combines TRBV6-5 with TRBJ2-7; D might be TRBD2 (5 bases). Trimming took 0 bases from V and 11 from J, leaving 20 bases between them. CDR3 length: 15 amino acids. Germline values: CDR1 MNHEY, CDR2 SVGAGI.

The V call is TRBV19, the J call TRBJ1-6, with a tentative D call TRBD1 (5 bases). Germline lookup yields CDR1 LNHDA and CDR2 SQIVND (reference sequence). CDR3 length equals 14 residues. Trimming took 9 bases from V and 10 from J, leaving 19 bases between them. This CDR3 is CASTKGAAVSPLHF. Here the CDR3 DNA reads TGTGCCAGCACAAAAGGGGCGGCGGTCTCACCCCTCCACTTT.

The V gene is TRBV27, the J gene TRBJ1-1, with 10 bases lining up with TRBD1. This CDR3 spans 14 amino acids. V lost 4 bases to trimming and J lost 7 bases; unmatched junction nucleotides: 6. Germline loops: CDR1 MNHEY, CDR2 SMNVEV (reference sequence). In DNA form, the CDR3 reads TGTGCCAGCAGTTGGACAGGGGGGGAGGGTGAAGCTTTCTTT. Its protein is CASSWTGGEGEAFF.

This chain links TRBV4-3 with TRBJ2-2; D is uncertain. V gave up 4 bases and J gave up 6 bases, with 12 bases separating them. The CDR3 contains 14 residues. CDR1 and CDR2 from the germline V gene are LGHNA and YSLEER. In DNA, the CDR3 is TGCGCCAGCAGCCTAGGGCAAGAGGCCGGGGAGCTGTTTTTT. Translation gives CASSLGQEAGELFF.